This is a list of T cell receptor beta chains from one sample in a study of T cells in Graves' hyperthyroidism and ophthalmopathy. One entry per CDR3 protein, called by TCRdb with MiXCR from the multiplex PCR reads. Among over 700,000 distinct CDR3 sequences listed, around 39% were seen once. What was sequenced was blood. These receptors came from a man aged 18-30 years with Graves' hyperthyroidism. Each CDR3 is given with its conserved first and last residue. Each record gives: CDR3 DNA, CDR3 protein, V gene, J gene, D gene, clone size. D genes are given only for firm matches. Clone size appears in some rows only: once, few, many, or a class for an expanded clone.

DNA: TGTGCCAGCATGGAGAGCAGACCCCGGGGGTCGCCCCAGCATTTT
CDR3: CASMESRPRGSPQHF
V: TRBV2
J: TRBJ1-5
D: -
size: -

DNA: TGCGCCAGCAGCCAAGGGCCGGGATCCGGAAAGAACGAGCAGTACTTC
CDR3: CASSQGPGSGKNEQYF
V: TRBV7-2
J: TRBJ2-7
D: -
size: -

DNA: TGTGCCATCAGACCCGGGACAGACTATGGCTACACCTTC
CDR3: CAIRPGTDYGYTF
V: TRBV10-3
J: TRBJ1-2
D: TRBD1
size: -

DNA: TGCAGCGTTACAGCGGGGACCCTTTACGAGCAGTACTTC
CDR3: CSVTAGTLYEQYF
V: TRBV29-1
J: TRBJ2-7
D: TRBD2
size: -

DNA: TGTGCCAGCAGTTCCCGGACAGGGGATAGCAATCAGCCCCAGCATTTT
CDR3: CASSSRTGDSNQPQHF
V: TRBV5-5
J: TRBJ1-5
D: TRBD1
size: few

DNA: TGCGCCAGCACGGGAGGTCGGCCCCAGCATTTT
CDR3: CASTGGRPQHF
V: TRBV9
J: TRBJ1-5
D: -
size: -

DNA: TGCAGTGCTCCCGGGACAGGGTCGTACGAGCAGTACTTC
CDR3: CSAPGTGSYEQYF
V: TRBV20-1
J: TRBJ2-7
D: TRBD1
size: -

DNA: TGTGCCAGCAGCTTGGAAGCCAGGGGCTCCTACGAGCAGTACTTC
CDR3: CASSLEARGSYEQYF
V: TRBV11-2
J: TRBJ2-7
D: -
size: once

DNA: TGTGCCAGCAGCTTATTCAACAGGGGACTTGAAGCTTTCTTT
CDR3: CASSLFNRGLEAFF
V: TRBV7-9
J: TRBJ1-1
D: TRBD1
size: few

DNA: TGTGCCAGCAGCTCTAGACAGGGCTTCTCCTACGAGCAGTACTTC
CDR3: CASSSRQGFSYEQYF
V: TRBV7-9
J: TRBJ2-7
D: TRBD1
size: few

DNA: TGTGCCAGCAGCCCGGGATCCGACAGGGCGTCACCCCTCCACTTT
CDR3: CASSPGSDRASPLHF
V: TRBV7-2
J: TRBJ1-6
D: TRBD1
size: many

DNA: TGTGCCAGCAGCCCATCAGCCTACGAGCAGTACTTC
CDR3: CASSPSAYEQYF
V: TRBV7-9
J: TRBJ2-7
D: -
size: many

DNA: TGTGCCAGCAGTGAGGTTGAGTGGAATCAGCCTCAGCATTTT
CDR3: CASSEVEWNQPQHF
V: TRBV10-3
J: TRBJ1-5
D: -
size: -

DNA: TGTGCCACCAGCAGAGACAGGGGGGAAGCTAACTATGGCTACACCTTC
CDR3: CATSRDRGEANYGYTF
V: TRBV15
J: TRBJ1-2
D: TRBD1
size: many

DNA: TGTGCCGGGGCAGGGGTGGACGAGCAGTACTTC
CDR3: CAGAGVDEQYF
V: TRBV2
J: TRBJ2-7
D: -
size: once

DNA: TGTGCCGGCAGTCCTTCCAGGATTGTTCCCCAGCATTTT
CDR3: CAGSPSRIVPQHF
V: TRBV2
J: TRBJ1-5
D: -
size: -

DNA: TGCGCCAGCAGCTTGGGAGAGTTGACCTACGAGCAGTACTTC
CDR3: CASSLGELTYEQYF
V: TRBV5-1
J: TRBJ2-7
D: -
size: -

DNA: TGCGCCAGCAGCTTGCGTGGGGTTCAGCCCCAGCATTTT
CDR3: CASSLRGVQPQHF
V: TRBV5-1
J: TRBJ1-5
D: -
size: -

DNA: TGCAGCGTCGGGTACCGACGCCAAGAGACCCAGTACTTC
CDR3: CSVGYRRQETQYF
V: TRBV29-1
J: TRBJ2-5
D: -
size: -

DNA: TGTGCCAGCCCAGGGTGGAATTATGGGGCCAACGTCCTGACTTTC
CDR3: CASPGWNYGANVLTF
V: TRBV7-2
J: TRBJ2-6
D: -
size: -

DNA: TGTGCCACCAGGGGACAGTCCGCCTACGAGCAGTACTTC
CDR3: CATRGQSAYEQYF
V: TRBV24-1
J: TRBJ2-7
D: TRBD1
size: many

DNA: TGTGCCAGCAGCTTCCTAGCGTACGATGGAACTGAAGCTTTCTTT
CDR3: CASSFLAYDGTEAFF
V: TRBV11-2
J: TRBJ1-1
D: -
size: -

DNA: TGTGCCAGCAGCCAAGATCCTGTGGAAGGTTACTCACCCCTCCACTTT
CDR3: CASSQDPVEGYSPLHF
V: TRBV7-2
J: TRBJ1-6
D: -
size: -

DNA: TGTGCCAGTAGTATGGTGAGACAGGCGGCCTACGAGCAGTACTTC
CDR3: CASSMVRQAAYEQYF
V: TRBV19
J: TRBJ2-7
D: -
size: -

DNA: TGTGCCATCAGTGGGCTACAGGATGGCTACACCTTC
CDR3: CAISGLQDGYTF
V: TRBV10-3
J: TRBJ1-2
D: -
size: -

DNA: TGTGCCAGCAGCTTCCTGACTAGCGGGAGCGGGGAGACCCAGTACTTC
CDR3: CASSFLTSGSGETQYF
V: TRBV5-5
J: TRBJ2-5
D: TRBD2
size: -

DNA: TGCGCCAGCAGCCAAGCTGCGGAGCAGTACTTC
CDR3: CASSQAAEQYF
V: TRBV4-1
J: TRBJ2-7
D: -
size: -

DNA: TGTGCCAGCAGCCGGACTAGCGGGCAAAAAGAGACCCAGTACTTC
CDR3: CASSRTSGQKETQYF
V: TRBV7-2
J: TRBJ2-5
D: TRBD2
size: few

DNA: TGCAGCGTTGAAGACGAAGGGTACGAGCAGTACTTC
CDR3: CSVEDEGYEQYF
V: TRBV29-1
J: TRBJ2-7
D: -
size: many

DNA: TGCAGTGCTAGCGGACAGGGGAGCACTGAAGCTTTCTTT
CDR3: CSASGQGSTEAFF
V: TRBV29-1
J: TRBJ1-1
D: TRBD1
size: many

DNA: TGTGCCAGCAGCTTAGCGGGCGCGGTAGCTGGCTACACCTTC
CDR3: CASSLAGAVAGYTF
V: TRBV7-2
J: TRBJ1-2
D: -
size: many

DNA: TGTGCCAGCAGCTCCCAAGCGGGGACGCAAGAGACCCAGTACTTC
CDR3: CASSSQAGTQETQYF
V: TRBV7-2
J: TRBJ2-5
D: TRBD2
size: few

DNA: TGTGCCAGCAGCGTAGCTAGGGGTTTCGAGAACACTGAAGCTTTCTTT
CDR3: CASSVARGFENTEAFF
V: TRBV9
J: TRBJ1-1
D: -
size: -

DNA: TGTGCCAGCAGCCAAGGTTTCAGGGTGACCTATGGCTACACCTTC
CDR3: CASSQGFRVTYGYTF
V: TRBV11-1
J: TRBJ1-2
D: -
size: -

DNA: TGTGCCAGCAGCTTACGAGACGACTCCTACGAGCAGTACTTC
CDR3: CASSLRDDSYEQYF
V: TRBV7-9
J: TRBJ2-7
D: -
size: many

DNA: TGTGCCAGCAGCCCAGGGGGATTGGCCCAGCATTTT
CDR3: CASSPGGLAQHF
V: TRBV7-9
J: TRBJ1-5
D: TRBD1
size: few

DNA: TGCGCCAGCAGCCATGGGGCCAGGGCGGGGGGAAATTCACCCCTCCACTTT
CDR3: CASSHGARAGGNSPLHF
V: TRBV7-2
J: TRBJ1-6
D: -
size: few

DNA: TGCAGCGTTGAAGAGTTCGAAGGACAGCCCCAGCATTTT
CDR3: CSVEEFEGQPQHF
V: TRBV29-1
J: TRBJ1-5
D: -
size: many

DNA: TGTGCCACCGCAACTCAGGGCGAGCACTATGGCTACACCTTC
CDR3: CATATQGEHYGYTF
V: TRBV6-5
J: TRBJ1-2
D: -
size: few

DNA: TGTGCCAGCAGCCCTTACAGGGATAGCAACTATGGCTACACCTTC
CDR3: CASSPYRDSNYGYTF
V: TRBV12-3/TRBV12-4
J: TRBJ1-2
D: -
size: few

DNA: TGTGCCAGCAGCGTAGACGGACATCTCTCCTACGAGCAGTACTTC
CDR3: CASSVDGHLSYEQYF
V: TRBV9
J: TRBJ2-7
D: -
size: few

DNA: TGTGCCAGCAACGTCGGGACAGTTAATGAAAAACTGTTTTTT
CDR3: CASNVGTVNEKLFF
V: TRBV5-6
J: TRBJ1-4
D: TRBD1
size: -

DNA: TGTGCCAGCAGCCCATTCGACAGGTTCTCCTACGAGCAGTACTTC
CDR3: CASSPFDRFSYEQYF
V: TRBV7-3
J: TRBJ2-7
D: -
size: -